The clone carrying this T cell receptor (beta chain) was observed a few times. The antigen is unknown. The sample comes from a study of T-cell reconstitution after alpha-beta-depleted transplantation in children. General study findings and limits: Reportedly, alpha-beta T cells present about two months post-transplant originated from several hundred expanded clones of graft origin. Once a year had passed after transplant, T-cell counts and diversity came mostly from newly produced T cells.

V shed 6 bases, J shed 3 bases, and the junction held 9 bases outside the gene matches. The CDR3 covers 16 residues. Germline V lookup: CDR1 SGHRS, CDR2 YFSETQ. Preparation of the TCRbeta library used unique molecular identifiers. TCRdb called the PCR reads again in MiXCR, with one record for every CDR3 protein. The sample carries about 980,000 distinct CDR3 sequences, around 30% recorded once. The receptor's source is a boy younger than two who had a stem cell transplant for SCID, so the T cells may come from the graft donor. This sequence joins TRBV5-1 and TRBJ2-2, with 9 bases identical to TRBD1. The sequences come from PBMCs, mostly from graft donor cells, collected 360 days after TCRalphabeta/CD19-depleted stem cell transplant. CDR3 loop: CASNILQGADTGELFF. In nucleotides, the CDR3 is TGCGCCAGCAACATATTACAGGGGGCCGACACCGGGGAGCTGTTTTTT. The full variable domain, rest sourced from reference TRBV5-1 and TRBJ2-2, is KAGVTQTPRYLIKTRGQQVTLSCSPISGHRSVSWYQQTPGQGLQFLFEYFSETQRNKGNFPGRFSGRQFSNSRSEMNVSTLELGDSALYLCASNILQGADTGELFFGEGSRLTVL.